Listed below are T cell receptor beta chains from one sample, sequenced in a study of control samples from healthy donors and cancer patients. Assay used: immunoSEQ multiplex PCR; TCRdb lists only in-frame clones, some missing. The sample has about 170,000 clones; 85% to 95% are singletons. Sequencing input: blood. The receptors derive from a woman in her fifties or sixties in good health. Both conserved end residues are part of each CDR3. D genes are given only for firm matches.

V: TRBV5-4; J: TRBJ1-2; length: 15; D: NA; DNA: TGTGCCAGCAGCTCGACTAGGGGGTCTAACTATGGCTACACCTTC; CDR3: CASSSTRGSNYGYTF
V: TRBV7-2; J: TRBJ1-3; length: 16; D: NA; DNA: TGTGCCAGCAGCCAATGGGCGGGGGTCTCTGGAAACACCATATATTTT; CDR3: CASSQWAGVSGNTIYF
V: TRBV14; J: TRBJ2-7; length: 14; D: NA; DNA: TGTGCCAGCAGCCCTTTTGCCGGGACGGACGAGCAGTACTTC; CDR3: CASSPFAGTDEQYF
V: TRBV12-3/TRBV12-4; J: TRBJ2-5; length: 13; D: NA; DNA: TGTGCCAGCAGTTTTGGGCGATCTGAGACCCAGTACTTC; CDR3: CASSFGRSETQYF
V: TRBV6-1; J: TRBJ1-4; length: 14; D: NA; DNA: TGTGCCAGCAGTGAAGGTCAGGGTAATGAAAAACTGTTTTTT; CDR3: CASSEGQGNEKLFF
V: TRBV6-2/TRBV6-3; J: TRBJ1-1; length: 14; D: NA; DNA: TGTGCCAGCAGTTACTCGTACCGGGGCACTGAAGCTTTCTTT; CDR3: CASSYSYRGTEAFF
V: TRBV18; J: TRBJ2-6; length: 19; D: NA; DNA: TGTGCCAGCTCACCAATGGCCGGGGGTCCACCCTCTGGGGCCAACGTCCTGACTTTC; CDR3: CASSPMAGGPPSGANVLTF
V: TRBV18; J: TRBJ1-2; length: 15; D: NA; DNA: TGTGCCAGCTCACCAGGGCAGGGCGAGGACTATGGCTACACCTTC; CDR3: CASSPGQGEDYGYTF
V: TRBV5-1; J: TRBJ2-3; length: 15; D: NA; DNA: TGCGCCAGCAGCCTATCGGGGGGCCGGGAAGGTACGCAGTATTTT; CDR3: CASSLSGGREGTQYF
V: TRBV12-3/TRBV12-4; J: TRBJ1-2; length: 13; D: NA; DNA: TGTGCCAGCAGTCTTGGACAGTCACTTGGCTACACCTTC; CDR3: CASSLGQSLGYTF
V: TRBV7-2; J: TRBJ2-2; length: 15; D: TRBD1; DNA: TGTGCCAGCAGCTGGCAGGGGGTTAACACCGGGGAGCTGTTTTTT; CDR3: CASSWQGVNTGELFF
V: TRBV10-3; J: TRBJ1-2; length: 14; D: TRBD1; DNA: TGTGCCATCAGCCAGGGGGATCTTAACTATGGCTACACCTTC; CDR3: CAISQGDLNYGYTF
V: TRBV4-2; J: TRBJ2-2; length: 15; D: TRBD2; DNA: TGTGCCAGCAGCAACGGGGGGGCAGACACCGGGGAGCTGTTTTTT; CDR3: CASSNGGADTGELFF
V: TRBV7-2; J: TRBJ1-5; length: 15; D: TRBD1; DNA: TGTGCCAGCAGCTTAGGGGGACAGGGAGGTCAGCCCCAGCATTTT; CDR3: CASSLGGQGGQPQHF
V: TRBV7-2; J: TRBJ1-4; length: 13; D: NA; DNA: TGTGCCAGCAGCTTTAGGACTAATGAAAAACTGTTTTTT; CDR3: CASSFRTNEKLFF
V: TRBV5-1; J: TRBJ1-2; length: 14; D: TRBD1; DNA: TGCGCCAGCAGCTTAGGGACAGGGGGCTATGGCTACACCTTC; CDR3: CASSLGTGGYGYTF
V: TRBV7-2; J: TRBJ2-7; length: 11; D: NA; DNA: TGTGCCAGCAGCGTGAGTGTCGAGCAGTACTTC; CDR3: CASSVSVEQYF
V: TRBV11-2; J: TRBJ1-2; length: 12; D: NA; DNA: TGTGCCAGCAGCTCCACTTTCTATGGCTACACCTTC; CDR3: CASSSTFYGYTF
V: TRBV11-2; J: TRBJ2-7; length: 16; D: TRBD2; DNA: TGTGCCAGCAGTCAGAGGACTAGCGGGGGATCCTACGAGCAGTACTTC; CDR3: CASSQRTSGGSYEQYF